Detailed here is one T cell receptor beta chain. Its antigen is not identified. The CDR3 covers 13 residues. With V trimmed by 11 bases and J by 7 bases, 9 bases remained unmatched. Looked up from germline, CDR1 is SNHLY and CDR2 is FYNNEI. The data derive from a study of long-term antiretroviral therapy in people with HIV. Study information: The earliest specimens came about a decade ahead of the 2015 immediate-ART recommendation.

Study-wide points: Repertoires looked antigen-experienced, with only a slight naive shift after ART. Patients on ART gained diversity, which nonetheless stayed below transplant donor controls.

Survey level was the resolution at which the v3.0 immunoSEQ assay ran. Researchers set sequencing to target about 35,000-55,000 T-cell genomes per sample. TCRdb keeps only in-frame clones here, not all; method: immunoSEQ multiplex PCR. The sample records roughly 38,000 clones, 75% to 85% being singletons. The TCR originated in a man aged 30-40 years with HIV. Sequencing was performed on unsorted PBMCs, taken 3.4 years after starting antiretroviral therapy. The genes are TRBV2 and TRBJ1-5; 9 bases map to TRBD1. CDR3 in amino acids: CAAKGQGNQPQHF. In DNA form, the CDR3 reads TGTGCCGCGAAAGGACAGGGGAACCAGCCCCAGCATTTT.